The 23 T cell receptor beta chains reported below all come from one sample, sequenced in a study of CD8 T cells in ankylosing spondylitis. Study outcomes and limitations: Within ankylosing spondylitis blood, a TCR beta motif made up of fewer than ten highly homologous variants appeared to be characteristic.

These receptors have no identified antigens. One entry per CDR3 protein results from TCRdb running MiXCR on the 5' RACE reads. The profile shows fewer than 750,000 distinct CDR3 sequences, around 19% of them singletons. The sample consisted of blood, either unsorted or a sorted T cell fraction (not recorded which). The receptors come from a male donor with ankylosing spondylitis.

There are many counts of this clonotype. This rearrangement joins TRBV7-2 to TRBJ2-3; no clear D gene. The CDR3 has 14 residues. V dropped 3 bases and J dropped 4 bases, with 11 bases sitting between them. The germline gives CDR1 SGHTA, CDR2 FQGNSA. The CDR3 region has the DNA TGTGCCAGCAGCTTCGGTGGAGAGGCAGATACGCAGTATTTT. Its protein product is CASSFGGEADTQYF.

The CDR3 loop reads CASSGSGLAPTQETQYF. Here the CDR3 DNA reads TGTGCCAGCAGTGGATCTGGACTAGCGCCGACCCAAGAGACCCAGTACTTC. This chain joins TRBV25-1 and TRBJ2-5, with 9 positions matching TRBD2. The CDR3 totals 17 residues. The trim removed 4 bases at V and 1 base at J, leaving 10 bases unmatched. Germline assignment: CDR1 MGHDK and CDR2 SYGVNS.

J is TRBJ2-5 and V is TRBV6-5, with D possibly TRBD1 on 5 matching bases. The V end lost 2 bases, the J end lost 5 bases, and 15 bases lay between the germline ends. The CDR3 covers 15 residues. The germline V gene encodes CDR1 MNHEY and CDR2 SVGAGI. CDR3 amino acids: CASSYEAGSSETQYF. CDR3 nucleotides: TGTGCCAGCAGTTACGAAGCAGGGTCCTCGGAGACCCAGTACTTC.

V and J are TRBV7-6 and TRBJ1-1; possibly TRBD1 for D (5 bases). The V end lost 5 bases, the J end lost 0 bases, and 13 bases lay between the germline ends. The CDR3 contains 15 residues. Germline V gene lookup returns CDR1 SGHVS and CDR2 FNYEAQ. CDR3 residues: CASSPFGGMNTEAFF. CDR3 DNA sequence: TGTGCCAGCAGCCCCTTCGGGGGGATGAACACTGAAGCTTTCTTT.

This rearrangement joins TRBV24-1 to TRBJ2-7, with 10 bases that match TRBD2. In germline, CDR1 is KGHDR, CDR2 SFDVKD. The CDR3 is made up of 16 amino acids. After removal of 3 bases from V and 5 bases from J, the junction contained 9 bases not matched to a gene. The CDR3 sequence: CATSDISGRATNEQYF. CDR3 in DNA: TGTGCCACCAGTGATATCAGCGGGAGGGCCACTAACGAGCAGTACTTC.

This clonotype was found many times. The rearrangement uses TRBV9 and TRBJ2-7; 7 bases agree with TRBD1. Looked up from germline, CDR1 is SGDLS and CDR2 is YYNGEE. The CDR3 totals 15 residues. The junction had 9 bases not matched to a gene; V was cut back by 3 bases and J by 3 bases. The CDR3 is CASSASRGGHYEQYF. In nucleotides, the CDR3 is TGTGCCAGCAGCGCTAGTAGAGGGGGCCACTACGAGCAGTACTTC.

CDR3: CASSQEITELSYEQYF. CDR3 nucleotides: TGCGCCAGCAGTCAAGAAATTACTGAGCTCTCCTACGAGCAGTACTTC. The chain joins TRBV23-1 to TRBJ2-7; D call uncertain. TRBV23-1 carries the ORF label, with uncertain function. Deletions cut 2 bases from V and 0 bases from J, with 14 bases between. The length of the CDR3 is 16 residues.

This clonotype has more than one count but fewer than ten. The chain couples TRBV4-3 to TRBJ1-6, with 8 nucleotides matching TRBD1. This CDR3 has 18 residues. CDR1 and CDR2 (germline): LGHNA, YSLEER. The V and J ends lost 5 bases and 0 bases, in that order; junction bases with no gene match: 9. CDR3 protein: CASSSRTGTGSYNSPLHF. CDR3 bases: TGCGCCAGCAGCTCAAGGACAGGGACAGGCTCCTATAATTCACCCCTCCACTTT.

V usage is TRBV5-6 and J usage is TRBJ2-7; D remains ambiguous. The length of the CDR3 is 12 residues. Trimming pared 4 bases from V and 9 bases from J, leaving 14 bases between. Germline V gene data show CDR1 as SGHDT and CDR2 as YYEEEE. The CDR3 DNA follows: TGTGCCAGCAGCCCCGCCCTTGGTTGGCAGTACTTC. It encodes CASSPALGWQYF.

The chain uses TRBV29-1 and TRBJ2-2; 7 bases fit TRBD1. V dropped 5 bases and J dropped 6; count of bases not matched to a gene: 3. The CDR3 runs 12 residues. CDR1 SQVTM and CDR2 ANQGSEA come from the germline V gene. CDR3 loop: CSVTGDSGELFF. In nucleotides, the CDR3 is TGCAGCGTTACAGGGGATTCCGGGGAGCTGTTTTTT.

This sequence joins TRBV7-8 and TRBJ2-1; a weak D match, TRBD2 (5 bases). The CDR3 is made up of 17 amino acids. V was trimmed by 2 bases and J by 6 bases, leaving 20 bases between them. The germline gives CDR1 SGHVS, CDR2 FQNEAQ. This CDR3 reads CASSLLRLLELGNEQFF. DNA for the CDR3: TGTGCCAGCAGCTTATTGCGGTTACTAGAGTTGGGCAATGAGCAGTTCTTC.

The chain joins TRBV6-2 or TRBV6-3 to TRBJ2-1, with 9 bases lining up with TRBD1. Germline loops: CDR1 MNHEY, CDR2 SVGEGT. V dropped 2 bases and J dropped 1; count of bases not matched to a gene: 3. This CDR3 region has 16 residues. The CDR3 DNA is TGTGCCAGCAGTTACCAAGACAGGGGGTCCTACAATGAGCAGTTCTTC. It translates to CASSYQDRGSYNEQFF.

This clonotype was recorded a few times. The chain combines TRBV12-3 or TRBV12-4 with TRBJ2-1, with 11 bases identical to TRBD2. This CDR3 spans 15 amino acids. With 2 bases clipped from V and 12 bases from J, the junction kept 9 bases outside the gene matches. In DNA, the CDR3 is TGTGCCAGCAGTTTACAACTAGCGGGAGCGCCGGGGCAGTTCTTC. Its protein product is CASSLQLAGAPGQFF.

The chain uses TRBV6-2 or TRBV6-3 and TRBJ2-1; no clear D. The V gene lost 6 bases and the J gene lost 2 bases, with 11 bases spanning the gap. CDR1 MNHEY and CDR2 SVGEGT come from the germline V gene. The CDR3 extends over 14 amino acids. The CDR3 protein is CASRVSLAYNEQFF. The CDR3, as DNA: TGTGCCAGCAGGGTAAGCCTGGCCTACAATGAGCAGTTCTTC.

In this sample, this clonotype turned up a few times. The rearrangement uses TRBV29-1 and TRBJ2-1; D remains unclear. Deletions cut 1 base from V and 3 bases from J, with 7 bases between. Germline lookup yields CDR1 SQVTM and CDR2 ANQGSEA. The CDR3 totals 13 residues. CDR3 protein: CSVEVRIYNEQFF. The CDR3 coding sequence is TGCAGCGTTGAAGTCCGCATCTACAATGAGCAGTTCTTC.

This clonotype has more than one count but fewer than ten. The rearrangement links TRBV7-9 to TRBJ2-1; TRBD1 agrees at 10 bases. V shed 5 bases and J 8 bases; nucleotides not matched to a gene: 6. Per germline, CDR1 SEHNR and CDR2 FQNEAQ (reference sequence). The CDR3 has 14 amino acids. The CDR3 DNA sequence: TGTGCCAGCAGCGCTAGACAGGGGGCTTATGAGCAGTTCTTC. This sequence encodes CASSARQGAYEQFF.

The chain recombines TRBV29-1 with TRBJ1-4, with D possibly TRBD1 on 5 matching bases. The V and J ends lost 6 bases and 3 bases respectively, with 17 bases between them. The germline V gene encodes CDR1 SQVTM and CDR2 ANQGSEA. The CDR3 totals 15 residues. The CDR3, as DNA: TGCAGCGTCAGGGCCCCCGGTACGGCTAATGAAAAACTGTTTTTT. It encodes CSVRAPGTANEKLFF.

This clonotype was seen only a few times. This chain connects TRBV12-3 or TRBV12-4 to TRBJ2-1, with a weak D call TRBD2 (5 bases). This CDR3 is built from 16 residues. Trimming took off 5 bases at V and 5 bases at J, with 19 bases between the two ends. CDR3 nucleotide sequence: TGTGCCAGCAGTCCCACTATCCGTAGCGAGCACAATGAGCAGTTCTTC. Amino acid sequence: CASSPTIRSEHNEQFF.

V usage is TRBV4-2 and J usage is TRBJ2-1; 9 bases agree with TRBD2. V trimming: 0 bases; J trimming: 5 bases; junction bases outside the gene matches: 2. From germline, CDR1 is LGHNA and CDR2 YNFKEQ. The CDR3 is 15 amino acids. The CDR3, as DNA: TGTGCCAGCAGCCAAGAGGTAGCGGGGGACAATGAGCAGTTCTTC. Its translation is CASSQEVAGDNEQFF.

This sequence joins TRBV24-1 and TRBJ2-3; unclear D gene. The V and J ends lost 2 bases and 2 bases respectively, with 16 bases between them. The CDR3 spans 17 residues. From germline, CDR1 is KGHDR and CDR2 SFDVKD. The CDR3 loop reads CATSDSRGSGFTDTQYF. CDR3 bases: TGTGCCACCAGTGATTCGCGAGGTTCTGGCTTCACAGATACGCAGTATTTT.

The chain uses TRBV24-1 and TRBJ2-3; the match to TRBD2 covers 9 bases. The germline V gene encodes CDR1 KGHDR and CDR2 SFDVKD. V was clipped by 3 bases and J by 5 bases; unmatched bases: 8. The CDR3 is 16 amino acids. CDR3 bases: TGTGCCACCAGTGATGGGAGGTTAGCGGGGGTAGATACGCAGTATTTT. Protein: CATSDGRLAGVDTQYF.

On this clonotype itself: The junction and the germline gene differ at one end; a read error may be behind it. The chain has TRBV6-2 or TRBV6-3 and TRBJ2-2, with TRBD2 identical over 9 bases. This CDR3 region has 15 residues. Per germline, CDR1 MNHEY and CDR2 SVGEGT. DNA of the CDR3: TGTGCCACCAGTATAGCGGGGGCGAACACCGGGGAGCTGTTTTTT. As protein: CATSIAGANTGELFF.

The rearrangement links TRBV7-9 to TRBJ1-1; TRBD1 matches at 8 bases. Germline CDR1 reads SEHNR; CDR2 reads FQNEAQ (reference sequence). After removal of 6 bases from V and 1 base from J, the junction contained 10 bases not matched to a gene. The CDR3 is 16 residues long. The CDR3 bases are TGTGCCAGCAGTAAGGACAGGGAGTATACGAACACTGAAGCTTTCTTT. Residues: CASSKDREYTNTEAFF.